This is a list of T cell receptor beta chains from one sample in a study of control samples from healthy donors and cancer patients. The repertoire was sequenced with immunoSEQ multiplex PCR; TCRdb's copy has only in-frame clones and lacks some. The table lists 160,000 or so clones, just over 95% of them singletons. Source material: blood. Receptors were obtained from a woman aged 30 to 39 in good health. Both conserved end residues are part of each CDR3. A D gene is named only where the DNA matches it firmly. Only part of the rows carry a size: once, few, many, or a class if the clone is expanded.

DNA,CDR3,V,D,J,size
TGTGCCAGCGCCGGGACTAGCGAATCAGAGCAGTTCTTC,CASAGTSESEQFF,TRBV6-4,TRBD2,TRBJ2-1,few
TGTGCCAGCAGCGCGAGTCATGAGGGCACTGAAGCTTTCTTT,CASSASHEGTEAFF,TRBV28,-,TRBJ1-1,-
TGTGCCAGCAGCCAAACAGGGCTTGGGGAAAAACTGTTTTTT,CASSQTGLGEKLFF,TRBV14,-,TRBJ1-4,-
TGTGCCAGCAGCCGCGGGTCAGCTGAACTGTTTTTT,CASSRGSAELFF,TRBV12-3/TRBV12-4,-,TRBJ2-2,-
TGTGCCATCGGGACAGGGGGCGGCTACACCTTC,CAIGTGGGYTF,TRBV2,TRBD1,TRBJ1-2,-
TGTGCCAGCAGGGGGACAGGGGCAATGTCTAATACGCAGTATTTT,CASRGTGAMSNTQYF,TRBV6-5,TRBD1,TRBJ2-3,-
TGTGCCAGCAGTGATTCCAGGGGACTAACTAGCGGGAGGGACAATGAGCAGTTCTTC,CASSDSRGLTSGRDNEQFF,TRBV6-1,TRBD2,TRBJ2-1,-
TGTGCCAGCAGTGAAGGGACAGGGGTATCAGATACGCAGTATTTT,CASSEGTGVSDTQYF,TRBV2,TRBD1,TRBJ2-3,once
TGTGCCAGCAGCCATACAGGGGGCATGTCCAAAAACATTCAGTACTTC,CASSHTGGMSKNIQYF,TRBV7-8,TRBD1,TRBJ2-4,-
TGTGCCAGCAGCTTGGGTCTTGTAGCTACGCAGTATTTT,CASSLGLVATQYF,TRBV5-6,-,TRBJ2-3,-
TGTGCCACCAGCAGATCCCGACAGGATTCCTACGAGCAGTACTTC,CATSRSRQDSYEQYF,TRBV15,-,TRBJ2-7,-
TGTGCCAGCAGTTACTCGGAGGGGTCCCCCTACGAGCAGTACTTC,CASSYSEGSPYEQYF,TRBV6-5,-,TRBJ2-7,-
TGTGCCAGCAGCTTAGTGGCAGGGTCCTATGGCTACACCTTC,CASSLVAGSYGYTF,TRBV7-8,-,TRBJ1-2,-
TGTGCCAGCAGCCAAGTCACCCTACTCTTAGGTGAGCAGTTCTTC,CASSQVTLLLGEQFF,TRBV4-2,-,TRBJ2-1,-
TGTGCCAGTAGTATAGGAACTAGCGGGGGGGAAGATACGCAGTATTTT,CASSIGTSGGEDTQYF,TRBV19,TRBD2,TRBJ2-3,-
TGTGCCAGCAGCTTAATCGTTCCTACTGACAGGGCTGGAAACACCATATATTTT,CASSLIVPTDRAGNTIYF,TRBV5-6,TRBD1,TRBJ1-3,-
TGCGCCAGCAGCCAAGGGACAAGGAACACTGAAGCTTTCTTT,CASSQGTRNTEAFF,TRBV5-1,-,TRBJ1-1,-
TGTGCCAGCAGTGCCGAAGAGACCCAGTACTTC,CASSAEETQYF,TRBV2,-,TRBJ2-5,-
TGTGCCAGCAGCCAAGCCCCCTACGAGCAGTACTTC,CASSQAPYEQYF,TRBV14,-,TRBJ2-7,once
TGTGCCAGCAGTTCTTTTGGCTACACCTTC,CASSSFGYTF,TRBV28,-,TRBJ1-2,-
TGTGCCAGCAGTTCTACCTCCCCATCGACGAACACTGAAGCTTTCTTT,CASSSTSPSTNTEAFF,TRBV6-5,-,TRBJ1-1,-
TGTGCCAGCAGTTTATACCAACAAAGGGGAGGACTAGCGGCCAATGAGCAGTTCTTC,CASSLYQQRGGLAANEQFF,TRBV27,TRBD2,TRBJ2-1,-
TGTGCCAGCAGGGACAGTATACCGCTCGGTGGCTACACCTTC,CASRDSIPLGGYTF,TRBV2,-,TRBJ1-2,-
TGTGCCAGCAGCCCACTAACGGGGGGGGCCGGGGGAGGACGGCTTTACGAGCAGTACTTC,CASSPLTGGAGGGRLYEQYF,TRBV28,TRBD2,TRBJ2-7,-
TGCGCCAGCAGCGCGGGTGGAGCAAATCAGCCCCAGCATTTT,CASSAGGANQPQHF,TRBV5-1,-,TRBJ1-5,-
TGTGCCTGGAGTGAGTTAGATGAAAAACTGTTTTTT,CAWSELDEKLFF,TRBV30,-,TRBJ1-4,-
TGCGCCAGCAGCCAGGGGGCGCCGGGCGCTGAAGCTTTCTTT,CASSQGAPGAEAFF,TRBV10-1,TRBD1,TRBJ1-1,-
TGTGCCAGCAGGGAGTTTTTGAACACCGGGGAGCTGTTTTTT,CASREFLNTGELFF,TRBV6-5,-,TRBJ2-2,once
TGCAGCGTCGGGACGGATTCACCCCTCCACTTT,CSVGTDSPLHF,TRBV29-1,-,TRBJ1-6,-
TGTGCCAGCACCTCCGGGACCTCCGGCCTCCAGCCCCAGCATTTT,CASTSGTSGLQPQHF,TRBV6-5,-,TRBJ1-5,-
TGTGCCAGCCGGGGTCCCTACGAGCAGTACTTC,CASRGPYEQYF,TRBV7-9,-,TRBJ2-7,-
TGTGCCAGCAGGGACCAGGCTTTCACCGGGGAGCTGTTTTTT,CASRDQAFTGELFF,TRBV2,-,TRBJ2-2,-
TGCGCCAGCAGCTTTTCCCCGACAGGCCTAGAAGGTCCAGAGACCCAGTACTTC,CASSFSPTGLEGPETQYF,TRBV5-1,-,TRBJ2-5,-
TGTGCCAGCAGTTACTCTGGCGGGAGGGACCCAGATACGCAGTATTTT,CASSYSGGRDPDTQYF,TRBV6-6,TRBD2,TRBJ2-3,-
TGCGCCAGCAGGGGACTAGCGGGAGTAGAAAGGGCCGGGGAGCTGTTTTTT,CASRGLAGVERAGELFF,TRBV5-1,TRBD2,TRBJ2-2,-
TGTGCCGGGGACAGGGGAAACACCGGGGAGCTGTTTTTT,CAGDRGNTGELFF,TRBV6-5,TRBD1,TRBJ2-2,-
TGTGCCAGCAGCCCTAGCGGTTCCACAGATACGCAGTATTTT,CASSPSGSTDTQYF,TRBV7-3,TRBD2,TRBJ2-3,-
TGTGCCAGCAGCGTAGACCCGCATCTCCAGTACGAGCAGTACTTC,CASSVDPHLQYEQYF,TRBV9,-,TRBJ2-7,-
TGTGCCAGCAGCTTGACAAGCAGGAGCTCTGAAGCTTTCTTT,CASSLTSRSSEAFF,TRBV11-2,-,TRBJ1-1,-
TGCGCCAGCAGCTCGGCACCGGGACAGGGTCGGGAAAAACTGTTTTTT,CASSSAPGQGREKLFF,TRBV5-1,TRBD1,TRBJ1-4,once
TGTGCCAGCAGCTTGCTGGGAGTCCAGAACGAGCAGTACTTC,CASSLLGVQNEQYF,TRBV5-8,-,TRBJ2-7,-
TGTGCCACCCGAAGGGACAGGTCCTACGAGCAGTACTTC,CATRRDRSYEQYF,TRBV2,TRBD1,TRBJ2-7,-
TGTGCCTGGAGTGTATCGGGCACTGATTTTTACAATGAGCAGTTCTTC,CAWSVSGTDFYNEQFF,TRBV30,-,TRBJ2-1,once
TGTGCCAGCAGTTATTTCCGTAGCGGGATCAACACCGGGGAGCTGTTTTTT,CASSYFRSGINTGELFF,TRBV5-5,TRBD2,TRBJ2-2,-
TGTGCCAGCAGCTTATCAGGGTCCATATCCGAAGCTTTCTTT,CASSLSGSISEAFF,TRBV7-2,-,TRBJ1-1,-
TGCAGCGTTGCCAGGGGAGTAAATGAAAAACTGTTTTTT,CSVARGVNEKLFF,TRBV29-1,-,TRBJ1-4,-
TGTGCCAGCAGCCAAGAATTGCGGGAACTAAAAGAGACCCAGTACTTC,CASSQELRELKETQYF,TRBV3-1/TRBV3-2,-,TRBJ2-5,-
TGTGCCACCAGTGCCCGGGACCTCCGCACAGATACGCAGTATTTT,CATSARDLRTDTQYF,TRBV24-1,-,TRBJ2-3,-
TGTGCCAGCAGCGCACAGGGCATCGGGTCACCCCTCCACTTT,CASSAQGIGSPLHF,TRBV9,-,TRBJ1-6,-